Below are 6 T cell receptor beta chains sequenced from a single sample in a study of shared clonotypes between healthy human individuals. Naive CD8 cells were CD45RO-negative, positively selected for CCR7, excluding terminally differentiated effector memory CD45RA+ cells. Profiling relied on immunoSEQ multiplex PCR, and the TCRdb table lists in-frame clones only, not all of them. The sample has fewer than 1 million clones; around 96% are singletons. The material sequenced was naive CD8+ T cells sorted from blood. The source is a man younger than 45 in good health.

A word on this clone: One end of the junction fails to match germline, which may point to a read error. The chain employs TRBV27 and TRBJ2-2; 9 bases are a match to TRBD2. The germline CDR1 and CDR2 sequences are MNHEY and SMNVEV (reference sequence). CDR3 length: 16 residues. The CDR3 region is CASSLLASGNPGELFF. CDR3 nucleotide sequence: TGTGCCAGCAGTTTACTAGCTAGCGGGAACCCCGGGGAGCTGTTTTTT.

The rearrangement links TRBV19 to TRBJ1-2; D gene uncertain. This CDR3 comprises 14 residues. Per germline, CDR1 LNHDA and CDR2 SQIVND (reference sequence). V shed 1 base and J shed 3 bases, with 9 bases lying between them. CDR3: CASSIAWTDYGYTF. CDR3 sequence (DNA): TGTGCCAGTAGTATAGCCTGGACTGACTATGGCTACACCTTC.

About this clone: This sample includes further DNA sequences coding for the same CDR3. V usage is TRBV27 and J usage is TRBJ2-7, with 7 nucleotides matching TRBD1. The trim removed 3 bases at V and 2 bases at J, leaving 7 bases unmatched. The CDR3 covers 15 residues. The germline V gene encodes CDR1 MNHEY and CDR2 SMNVEV (reference sequence). CDR3 in DNA: TGTGCCAGCAGTTTGTCCGGGACAGTAGCCTACGAGCAGTACTTC. This sequence encodes CASSLSGTVAYEQYF.

The chain carries TRBV13 and TRBJ2-1; D call uncertain. CDR3 size: 11 residues. V lost 8 bases and J lost 5, with 7 bases in between. Germline CDR1 is PRHDT and CDR2 is FYEKMQ (reference sequence). The DNA for the CDR3 is TGTGCCAGCGCCTCTAACAATGAGCAGTTCTTC. Encoded protein: CASASNNEQFF.

CDR3 loop: CASSLGTAYEQYF. CDR3 sequence (DNA): TGTGCCAGCAGCTTAGGGACAGCCTACGAGCAGTACTTC. This chain uses TRBV11-3 with TRBJ2-7; D may be TRBD1 (6 bases). The germline V gene has CDR1 SGHNT and CDR2 YENEEA. V gave up 1 base and J gave up 2 bases, with 6 bases separating them. The CDR3 covers 13 residues.

V is TRBV10-3 and J is TRBJ2-7; TRBD1 matches at 7 bases. Germline lookup yields CDR1 ENHRY and CDR2 SYGVKD. This CDR3 contains 12 residues. V trimming: 7 bases; J trimming: 3 bases; junction bases outside the gene matches: 3. In DNA form, the CDR3 reads TGTGCCATCATTGGGGACAGCTACGAGCAGTACTTC. Encoded protein: CAIIGDSYEQYF.